The 18 T cell receptor beta chains below were found in one sample sequenced in a study of CD8 T cells in Susac syndrome. The authors reverse transcribed roughly 0.5 to 1 ug RNA with random hexamers. TCRdb re-analysed the immunoSEQ multiplex PCR reads in MiXCR, keeping a single row per CDR3 protein. This sample has about 160,000 distinct CDR3 sequences, with 94% found just once. Input material: CD4+ T cells from PBMCs. These receptor sequences come from a human donor with multiple sclerosis.

Only a few counts were recorded for this clonotype. This chain joins TRBV6-1 and TRBJ2-4; 8 nucleotides align to TRBD2. The V gene's germline CDR1 is MNHNS and CDR2 SASEGT. This CDR3 region has 14 residues. With 5 bases clipped from V and 6 bases from J, the junction kept 6 bases outside the gene matches. The CDR3 DNA sequence: TGTGCCAGCAGTCGAGCGGGGGTGGGAAACATTCAGTACTTC. Amino acids: CASSRAGVGNIQYF.

J is TRBJ1-5 and V is TRBV19; TRBD1 matches at 11 bases. Trimming cost V 5 bases and J 5 bases; bases outside gene matches: 8. Per germline, CDR1 LNHDA and CDR2 SQIVND (reference sequence). The CDR3 is 16 residues long. The CDR3 nucleotides read TGTGCCAGTAGTCGCCCGGGACAGGGGGTAGATCAGCCCCAGCATTTT. As protein: CASSRPGQGVDQPQHF.

This clonotype occurred once. This rearrangement joins TRBV5-1 to TRBJ2-4; TRBD2 agrees at 9 bases. The CDR3 runs 16 residues. V dropped 4 bases and J dropped 6; count of bases not matched to a gene: 11. Germline lookup yields CDR1 SGHRS and CDR2 YFSETQ. The CDR3 DNA sequence: TGCGCCAGCAGCGGCCTTAGCGGGAGTGGACGAAACATTCAGTACTTC. Translating it yields CASSGLSGSGRNIQYF. Looking up the rest from reference TRBV5-1 and TRBJ2-4 gives the full variable domain: KAGVTQTPRYLIKTRGQQVTLSCSPISGHRSVSWYQQTPGQGLQFLFEYFSETQRNKGNFPGRFSGRQFSNSRSEMNVSTLELGDSALYLCASSGLSGSGRNIQYFGAGTRLSVL.

This chain connects TRBV27 to TRBJ1-3; no firm D call. V lost 6 bases, J lost 0 bases, and 6 bases lay in between. Germline CDR1 MNHEY, CDR2 SMNVEV (reference sequence). The CDR3 runs 13 residues. The DNA for the CDR3 is TGTGCCAGCAGAAGCGACTCTGGAAACACCATATATTTT. Translating gives CASRSDSGNTIYF.

CDR3 nucleotides: TGTGCCAGCAGCCACGCCGCCTCGTACCAAGAGACCCAGTACTTC. This encodes CASSHAASYQETQYF. The chain has TRBV3-1 and TRBJ2-5; D gene uncertain. CDR1 and CDR2 from the germline V gene are LGHDT and YNNKEL (reference sequence). V was cut by 3 bases and J by 0 bases, with 11 bases left in between. The CDR3 totals 15 residues.

This clonotype was seen only once. This chain uses TRBV27 with TRBJ2-5; 9 positions match TRBD1. This CDR3 has 15 amino acids. Germline V gene sequence: CDR1 MNHEY, CDR2 SMNVEV (reference sequence). The V gene end was trimmed by 10 bases and the J gene end by 2 bases; junction bases not matched to a gene: 11. The CDR3, as DNA: TGTGCCACCGGGAAGGGACAGGGAAAACAAGAGACCCAGTACTTC. Amino acids: CATGKGQGKQETQYF.

The chain combines TRBV24-1 with TRBJ2-3; TRBD2 matches at 12 bases. After removal of 4 bases from V and 1 base from J, the junction contained 5 bases not matched to a gene. The CDR3 covers 17 residues. Germline V gene data show CDR1 as KGHDR and CDR2 as SFDVKD. CDR3 loop: CATSDLLAGGGTDTQYF. The CDR3 nucleotides are TGTGCCACCAGTGACCTACTAGCGGGAGGTGGCACAGATACGCAGTATTTT.

This clonotype occurred once. The J gene is TRBJ2-1, the V gene TRBV18, with TRBD2 identical over 7 bases. The CDR3 covers 15 residues. Germline V gene sequence: CDR1 KGHSH, CDR2 LQKENI. V was clipped by 2 bases and J by 3 bases; unmatched bases: 4. CDR3 sequence (DNA): TGTGCCAGCTCACCAGCTAGCGGATTCTACAATGAGCAGTTCTTC. Translating gives CASSPASGFYNEQFF.

This chain connects TRBV12-3 or TRBV12-4 to TRBJ2-1; TRBD2 is a possible D gene (6 bases). V was cut by 3 bases and J by 5 bases, with 14 bases left in between. CDR3 length: 15 amino acids. CDR3 sequence: CASSFYREIDNEQFF. The CDR3 bases are TGTGCCAGCAGTTTTTACCGGGAGATCGACAATGAGCAGTTCTTC.

This chain links TRBV28 with TRBJ2-1; 11 positions agree with TRBD2. V shed 8 bases and J 7 bases; nucleotides not matched to a gene: 4. This CDR3 is built from 13 residues. Germline CDR1 MDHEN, CDR2 SYDVKM. The CDR3 reads CASLTSGRNEQFF. The CDR3 coding sequence is TGTGCCAGCCTAACTAGCGGGAGAAATGAGCAGTTCTTC.

The rearrangement links TRBV7-8 to TRBJ2-5; D not resolved. Looked up from germline, CDR1 is SGHVS and CDR2 is FQNEAQ. The CDR3 is 10 residues long. Trimming removed 5 bases at V and 9 bases at J, with 7 bases between. The CDR3, as DNA: TGTGCCAGCAGCCCCTATGCCCAGTACTTC. Its protein is CASSPYAQYF.

CDR3 DNA sequence: TGTGCCAGCAGACCCCTCGGCCCAGATACGCAGTATTTT. Its protein is CASRPLGPDTQYF. This chain joins TRBV27 and TRBJ2-3; unclear D gene. CDR3 length: 13 residues. The germline gives CDR1 MNHEY, CDR2 SMNVEV (reference sequence). V lost 6 bases to trimming and J lost 4 bases, with 11 bases between them.

This clonotype was detected once. J is TRBJ2-1 and V is TRBV3-1; 9 nucleotides match TRBD2. In germline, CDR1 is LGHDT, CDR2 YNNKEL (reference sequence). V trimming: 4 bases; J trimming: 5 bases; junction bases outside the gene matches: 6. The CDR3 is 15 amino acids. In nucleotides, the CDR3 is TGTGCCAGCAGCCTTCTGACTAGCGGCCACAATGAGCAGTTCTTC. This codes for CASSLLTSGHNEQFF.

CDR3 in DNA: TGTGCCAGCAGCTCTGGGGGACACCTGATCTATGGCTACACCTTC. Its protein is CASSSGGHLIYGYTF. The V and J genes are TRBV7-9 and TRBJ1-2, with D perhaps TRBD1 (6 bases). V was clipped by 4 bases and J by 4 bases, with 16 bases between them. The germline V gene encodes CDR1 SEHNR and CDR2 FQNEAQ (reference sequence). The CDR3 is made up of 15 amino acids. Based on the CDR3 plus reference TRBV7-9 and TRBJ1-2, the full variable domain is DTGVSQNPRHKITKRGQNVTFRCDPISEHNRLYWYRQTLGQGPEFLTYFQNEAQLEKSRLLSDRFSAERPKGSFSTLEIQRTEQGDSAMYLCASSSGGHLIYGYTFGSGTRLTVV.

The chain employs TRBV7-2 and TRBJ1-5; no definite D call. Per the germline V gene, CDR1 is SGHTA and CDR2 is FQGNSA. The ends were cut back, 6 bases at V and 0 bases at J, with 18 bases in the middle. The CDR3 is 17 amino acids. The DNA of the CDR3 is TGTGCCAGCAGTCCAAATCAGCCGGGGAATAGCAATCAGCCCCAGCATTTT. It is translated as CASSPNQPGNSNQPQHF.

The chain links TRBV14 to TRBJ2-1; 10 bases are a match to TRBD2. CDR1 is SGHDN, CDR2 FVKESK, per germline. The CDR3 has 15 amino acids. The J segment lost 8 bases and the V segment lost 3 bases, leaving 7 bases of the junction unmatched. In nucleotides, the CDR3 is TGTGCCAGCAGCCACCTAGCGGGAGCTGGGTATGAGCAGTTCTTC. Its protein product is CASSHLAGAGYEQFF.

The J gene is TRBJ2-5, the V gene TRBV9; the D call may be TRBD1 or TRBD2 (5 bases each). Per the germline V gene, CDR1 is SGDLS and CDR2 is YYNGEE. The V end lost 1 base, the J end lost 4 bases, and 8 bases lay between the germline ends. The CDR3 spans 13 residues. The CDR3 coding sequence is TGTGCCAGCAGCGTATCGGGACGAGAGACCCAGTACTTC. Translation: CASSVSGRETQYF.

The rearrangement uses TRBV12-3 or TRBV12-4 and TRBJ2-1; the D is unclear. V dropped 2 bases and J dropped 4 bases, with 12 bases sitting between them. There are 15 residues in the CDR3. The CDR3 loop is CASSLLGLTYNEQFF. CDR3 coding DNA: TGTGCCAGCAGTTTATTAGGGCTGACGTACAATGAGCAGTTCTTC.